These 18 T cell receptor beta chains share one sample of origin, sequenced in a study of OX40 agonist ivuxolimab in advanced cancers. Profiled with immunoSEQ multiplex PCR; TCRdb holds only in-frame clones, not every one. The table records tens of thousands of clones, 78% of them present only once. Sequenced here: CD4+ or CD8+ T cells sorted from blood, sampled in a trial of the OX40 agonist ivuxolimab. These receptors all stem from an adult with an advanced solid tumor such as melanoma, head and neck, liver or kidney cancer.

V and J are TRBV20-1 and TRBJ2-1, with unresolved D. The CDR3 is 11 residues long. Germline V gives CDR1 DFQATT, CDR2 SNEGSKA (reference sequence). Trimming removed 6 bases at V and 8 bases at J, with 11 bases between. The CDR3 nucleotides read TGCAGTGCCCCGGATGGGTATGAGCAGTTCTTC. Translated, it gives CSAPDGYEQFF.

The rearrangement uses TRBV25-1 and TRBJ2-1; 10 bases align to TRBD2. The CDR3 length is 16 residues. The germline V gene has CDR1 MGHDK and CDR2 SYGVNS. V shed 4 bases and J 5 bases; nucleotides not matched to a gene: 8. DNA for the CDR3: TGTGCCAGCAGTGTGACGAGCGGGAGGGCCGACAATGAGCAGTTCTTC. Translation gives CASSVTSGRADNEQFF.

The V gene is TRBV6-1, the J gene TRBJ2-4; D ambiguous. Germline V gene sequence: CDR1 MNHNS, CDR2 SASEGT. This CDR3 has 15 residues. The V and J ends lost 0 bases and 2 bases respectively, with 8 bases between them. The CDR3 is CASSEAGSTKNIQYF. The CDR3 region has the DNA TGTGCCAGCAGTGAAGCGGGGTCGACCAAAAACATTCAGTACTTC.

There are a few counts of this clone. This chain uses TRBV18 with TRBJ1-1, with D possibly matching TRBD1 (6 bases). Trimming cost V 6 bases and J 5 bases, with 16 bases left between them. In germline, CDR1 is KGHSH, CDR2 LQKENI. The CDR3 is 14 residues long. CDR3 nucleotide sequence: TGTGCCAGCTCCGGGGGCGAAGTGCGAACTGAAGCTTTCTTT. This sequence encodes CASSGGEVRTEAFF.

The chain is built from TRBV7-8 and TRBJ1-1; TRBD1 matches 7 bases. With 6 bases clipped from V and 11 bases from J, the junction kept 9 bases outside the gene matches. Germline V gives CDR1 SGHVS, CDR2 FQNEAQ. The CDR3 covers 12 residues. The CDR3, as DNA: TGTGCCAGCAGACACCTCGGACAGGAGGCTTTCTTT. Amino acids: CASRHLGQEAFF.

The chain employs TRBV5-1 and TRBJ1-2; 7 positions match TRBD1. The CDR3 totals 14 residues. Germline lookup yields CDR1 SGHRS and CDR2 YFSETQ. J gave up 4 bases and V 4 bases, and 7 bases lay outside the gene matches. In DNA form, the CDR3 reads TGCGCCAGCAGCCCCGACAGGGCACTCTATGGCTACACCTTC. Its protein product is CASSPDRALYGYTF.

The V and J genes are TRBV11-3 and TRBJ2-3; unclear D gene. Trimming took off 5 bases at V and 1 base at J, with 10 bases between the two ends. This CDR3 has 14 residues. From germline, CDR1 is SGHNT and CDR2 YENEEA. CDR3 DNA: TGTGCCAGCAGCGCCCCTAGGTGCACAGATACGCAGTATTTT. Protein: CASSAPRCTDTQYF. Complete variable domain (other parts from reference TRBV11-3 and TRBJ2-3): EAGVVQSPRYKIIEKKQPVAFWCNPISGHNTLYWYLQNLGQGPELLIRYENEEAVDDSQLPKDRFSAERLKGVDSTLKIQPAELGDSAVYLCASSAPRCTDTQYFGPGTRLTVL.

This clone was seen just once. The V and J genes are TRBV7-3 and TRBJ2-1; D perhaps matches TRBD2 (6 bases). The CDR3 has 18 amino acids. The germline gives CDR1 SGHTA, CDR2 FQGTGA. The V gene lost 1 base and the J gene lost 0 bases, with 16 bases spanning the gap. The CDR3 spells CASSLMSLAPSSYNEQFF. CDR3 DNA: TGTGCCAGCAGCTTAATGTCACTAGCCCCGAGCTCCTACAATGAGCAGTTCTTC.

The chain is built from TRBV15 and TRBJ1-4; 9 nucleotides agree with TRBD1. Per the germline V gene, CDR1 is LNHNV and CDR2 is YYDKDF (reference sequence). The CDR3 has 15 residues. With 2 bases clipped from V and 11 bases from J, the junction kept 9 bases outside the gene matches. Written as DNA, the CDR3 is TGTGCCACCAGCAGACGTCCGGGACAGGGTTTTAAACTGTTTTTT. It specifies CATSRRPGQGFKLFF. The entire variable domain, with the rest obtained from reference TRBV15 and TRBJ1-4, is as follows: DAMVIQNPRYQVTQFGKPVTLSCSQTLNHNVMYWYQQKSSQAPKLLFHYYDKDFNNEADTPDNFQSRRPNTSFCFLDIRSPGLGDTAMYLCATSRRPGQGFKLFFGSGTQLSVL.

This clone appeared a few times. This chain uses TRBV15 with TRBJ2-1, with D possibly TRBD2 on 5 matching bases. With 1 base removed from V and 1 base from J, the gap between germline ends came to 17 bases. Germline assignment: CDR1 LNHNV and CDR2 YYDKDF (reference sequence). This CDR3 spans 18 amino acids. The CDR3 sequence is CATSRAPLTGLSYNEQFF. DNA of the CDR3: TGTGCCACCAGCAGAGCCCCCCTAACGGGGTTATCCTACAATGAGCAGTTCTTC. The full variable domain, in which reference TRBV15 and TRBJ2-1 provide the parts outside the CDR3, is DAMVIQNPRYQVTQFGKPVTLSCSQTLNHNVMYWYQQKSSQAPKLLFHYYDKDFNNEADTPDNFQSRRPNTSFCFLDIRSPGLGDTAMYLCATSRAPLTGLSYNEQFFGPGTRLTVL.

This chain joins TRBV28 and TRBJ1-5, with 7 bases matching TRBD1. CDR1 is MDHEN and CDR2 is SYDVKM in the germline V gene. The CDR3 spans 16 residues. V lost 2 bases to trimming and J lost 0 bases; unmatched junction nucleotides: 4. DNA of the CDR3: TGTGCCAGCAGTTTACTGGGGACAGTTAGCAATCAGCCCCAGCATTTT. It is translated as CASSLLGTVSNQPQHF.

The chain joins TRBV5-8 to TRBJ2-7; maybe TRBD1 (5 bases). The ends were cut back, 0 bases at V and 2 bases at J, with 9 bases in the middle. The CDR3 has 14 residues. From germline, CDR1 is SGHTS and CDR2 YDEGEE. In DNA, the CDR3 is TGTGCCAGCAGCTTGGGACAGATAGCCTACGAGCAGTACTTC. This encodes CASSLGQIAYEQYF.

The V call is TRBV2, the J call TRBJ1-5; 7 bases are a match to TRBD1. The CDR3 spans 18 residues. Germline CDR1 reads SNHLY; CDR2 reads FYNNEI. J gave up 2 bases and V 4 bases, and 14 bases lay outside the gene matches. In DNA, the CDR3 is TGTGCCAGCAGTGGACAGGGAGGGGACTCTTTGCGCAATCAGCCCCAGCATTTT. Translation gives CASSGQGGDSLRNQPQHF.

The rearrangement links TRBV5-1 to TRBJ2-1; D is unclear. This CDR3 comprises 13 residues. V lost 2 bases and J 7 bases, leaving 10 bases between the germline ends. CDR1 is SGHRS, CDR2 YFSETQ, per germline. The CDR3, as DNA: TGCGCCAGCAGCTTTCCCGAGTCGAATGAGCAGTTCTTC. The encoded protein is CASSFPESNEQFF.

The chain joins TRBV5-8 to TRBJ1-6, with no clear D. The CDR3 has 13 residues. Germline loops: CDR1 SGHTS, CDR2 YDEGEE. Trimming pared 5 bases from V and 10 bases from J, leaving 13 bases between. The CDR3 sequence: CASRESDRSPLHF. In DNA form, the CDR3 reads TGTGCCAGCAGGGAAAGCGATAGGTCACCCCTCCACTTT.

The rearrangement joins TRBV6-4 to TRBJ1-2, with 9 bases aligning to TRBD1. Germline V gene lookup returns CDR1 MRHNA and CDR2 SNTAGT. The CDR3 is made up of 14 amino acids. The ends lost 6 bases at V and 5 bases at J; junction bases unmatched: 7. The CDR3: CASSPTGGSYGYTF. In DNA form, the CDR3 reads TGTGCCAGCAGCCCCACAGGGGGCAGTTATGGCTACACCTTC.

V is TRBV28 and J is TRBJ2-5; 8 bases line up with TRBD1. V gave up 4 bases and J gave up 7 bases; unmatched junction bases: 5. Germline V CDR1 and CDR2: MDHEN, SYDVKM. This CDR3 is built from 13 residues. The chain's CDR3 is CASSSDRAGTQYF. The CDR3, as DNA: TGTGCCAGCAGTTCGGACAGGGCCGGGACCCAGTACTTC.

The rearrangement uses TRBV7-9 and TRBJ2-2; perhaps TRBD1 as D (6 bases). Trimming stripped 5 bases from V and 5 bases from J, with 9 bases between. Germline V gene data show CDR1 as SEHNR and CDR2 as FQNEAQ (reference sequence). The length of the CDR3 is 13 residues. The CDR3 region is CASSLQGTGELFF. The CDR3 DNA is TGTGCCAGCAGCCTACAGGGAACCGGGGAGCTGTTTTTT.